This TCR beta chain was identified during a study of response to subunit inactivated influenza vaccine. TCRdb fed the RT-PCR reads into MiXCR, producing one record per CDR3 protein. The sample has about 540,000 distinct CDR3 sequences; around 13% are singletons. Sequences were derived from PBMCs from blood, sampled about 13 days after vaccination. This clonotype was sampled from a man aged 50 to 60 who received an inactivated influenza vaccine.

CDR3 nucleotide sequence: TGTGCCAGCAGCTACCCGCTTGGGGAGCAGTTCTTC. Its protein is CASSYPLGEQFF. V gene TRBV5-5 combines with J gene TRBJ2-1, with D uncertain. The germline gives CDR1 SGHKS, CDR2 YYEKEE (reference sequence). V was trimmed by 3 bases and J by 10 bases, leaving 11 bases between them. CDR3 length: 12 residues.